Listed below are T cell receptor beta chains from one sample, sequenced in a study of cytomegalovirus exposure and HLA in healthy donors. The table came from immunoSEQ multiplex PCR; TCRdb's copy has only in-frame clones and leaves some out. The data show over 200,000 clones, less than 90% seen once. Specimen: PBMCs. These receptors originate from a woman younger than 30 in good health and CMV-seronegative. Both conserved end residues are part of each CDR3. The D gene is left open where the match is weak. Where a row states a size, it is once, few, many or the class of an expanded clone; other rows omit it.

j_call | v_call | clone_size | d_call | cdr3_aa | cdr3_nt
TRBJ2-1 | TRBV20-1 | NA | NA | CSAWGAFEQFF | TGCAGTGCCTGGGGGGCTTTTGAGCAGTTCTTC
TRBJ1-6 | TRBV7-9 | NA | NA | CASSHQAGTKRSPLHF | TGTGCCAGCAGCCATCAAGCCGGGACAAAGCGGTCACCCCTCCACTTT
TRBJ1-2 | TRBV4-1 | NA | TRBD1 | CASSQEHTGAGYTF | TGCGCCAGCAGCCAAGAACATACAGGGGCTGGCTACACCTTC
TRBJ1-1 | TRBV9 | NA | NA | CASSVANTEAFF | TGTGCCAGCAGCGTAGCAAACACTGAAGCTTTCTTT
TRBJ1-5 | TRBV15 | few | NA | CATSRGGTGTSVGQPQHF | TGTGCCACCAGCAGAGGAGGCACCGGGACCTCCGTGGGTCAGCCCCAGCATTTT
TRBJ1-4 | TRBV4-1 | NA | TRBD1 | CASSPKGQDNEKLFF | TGCGCCAGCAGCCCTAAGGGACAGGATAATGAAAAACTGTTTTTT
TRBJ1-2 | TRBV7-8 | few | NA | CASSSRNYGYTF | TGTGCCAGCAGCTCAAGGAACTATGGCTACACCTTC
TRBJ2-7 | TRBV27 | NA | NA | CASSPRGRGAYSYEQYF | TGTGCCAGCAGTCCGAGGGGGAGGGGGGCTTACTCCTACGAGCAGTACTTC
TRBJ1-2 | TRBV7-6 | NA | NA | CASSPDVRGYTF | TGTGCCAGCAGCCCGGACGTCCGGGGCTACACCTTC
TRBJ2-3 | TRBV7-7 | NA | NA | CASSLGPRADTQYF | TGTGCTAGCAGCTTAGGCCCGAGGGCAGATACGCAGTATTTT
TRBJ2-1 | TRBV5-6 | NA | TRBD2 | CASSGTSGRYSYNEQFF | TGTGCCAGCAGCGGGACTAGCGGGAGGTACTCCTACAATGAGCAGTTCTTC
TRBJ2-5 | TRBV6-1 | NA | NA | CASSEMAVGTETQYF | TGTGCCAGCAGTGAAATGGCCGTGGGTACAGAGACCCAGTACTTC
TRBJ1-2 | TRBV11-2 | NA | TRBD1 | CASSPPGTALPGGYTF | TGTGCCAGCAGCCCCCCCGGGACAGCCCTCCCCGGTGGCTACACCTTC
TRBJ1-5 | TRBV7-2 | NA | NA | CASSLDSTEGDQPQHF | TGTGCCAGCAGCTTAGACTCGACAGAGGGGGATCAGCCCCAGCATTTT
TRBJ2-5 | TRBV9 | NA | NA | CASSVGVGEGEETQYF | TGTGCCAGCAGCGTAGGGGTGGGTGAGGGCGAGGAGACCCAGTACTTC
TRBJ2-5 | TRBV6-1 | few | NA | CASREDSGALAQYF | TGTGCCAGCAGGGAGGACTCTGGCGCTTTGGCCCAGTACTTC
TRBJ1-2 | TRBV14 | many | NA | CASSQEGRPRVYGYTF | TGTGCCAGCAGCCAAGAGGGAAGGCCCAGGGTCTATGGCTACACCTTC
TRBJ1-1 | TRBV18 | NA | TRBD1 | CASSIDRGSAAFF | TGTGCCAGCTCTATAGACAGGGGGTCGGCAGCTTTCTTT
TRBJ2-1 | TRBV6-1 | NA | NA | CASKTGLGSYNEQFF | TGTGCCAGCAAGACAGGACTAGGCTCCTACAATGAGCAGTTCTTC
TRBJ1-5 | TRBV28 | NA | NA | CASSLQGNGQPQHF | TGTGCCAGCAGTTTACAGGGAAACGGACAGCCCCAGCATTTT
TRBJ2-2 | TRBV28 | NA | TRBD1 | CASSAGTGVTGELFF | TGTGCCAGCAGTGCCGGGACAGGGGTGACCGGGGAGCTGTTTTTT
TRBJ2-5 | TRBV27 | NA | NA | CASSRSGNQETQYF | TGTGCCAGCAGCCGATCCGGGAACCAAGAGACCCAGTACTTC
TRBJ2-5 | TRBV30 | NA | NA | CAWSGGDGQETQYF | TGTGCCTGGAGTGGGGGGGACGGCCAAGAGACCCAGTACTTC
TRBJ1-1 | TRBV28 | NA | TRBD1 | CASSLNRGPTEAFF | TGTGCCAGCAGTCTTAACAGGGGGCCCACTGAAGCTTTCTTT
TRBJ1-6 | TRBV7-3 | few | NA | CASSSWDGEGRNRNSPLHF | TGTGCCAGCAGCTCCTGGGATGGGGAGGGGCGGAATAGGAATTCACCCCTCCACTTT
TRBJ2-2 | TRBV7-9 | NA | NA | CASSGNTGELFF | TGTGCCAGCAGCGGGAACACCGGGGAGCTGTTTTTT
TRBJ1-3 | TRBV2 | NA | NA | CASSEEDSTGNTIYF | TGTGCCAGCAGTGAAGAGGACAGCACTGGAAACACCATATATTTT
TRBJ1-3 | TRBV6-6 | NA | NA | CASSFPGAVGNTIYF | TGTGCCAGCAGTTTCCCGGGGGCGGTTGGAAACACCATATATTTT
TRBJ2-3 | TRBV11-1 | once | NA | CASSLRDWGTDTQYF | TGTGCCAGCAGCTTGAGGGATTGGGGCACAGATACGCAGTATTTT
TRBJ1-5 | TRBV15 | NA | TRBD1 | CATSRGRGMENQPQHF | TGTGCCACCAGCAGAGGCAGGGGGATGGAGAATCAGCCCCAGCATTTT
TRBJ2-7 | TRBV15 | NA | NA | CATSRDPTPYEQYF | TGTGCCACCAGCAGAGATCCGACACCCTACGAGCAGTACTTC
TRBJ1-5 | TRBV2 | NA | NA | CASSEGFSNQPQHF | TGTGCCAGCAGTGAAGGGTTTAGCAATCAGCCCCAGCATTTT
TRBJ1-1 | TRBV14 | NA | NA | CASSFTEASGAFF | TGTGCCAGCAGCTTTACCGAGGCCTCGGGGGCTTTCTTT
TRBJ1-2 | TRBV5-1 | NA | TRBD1 | CASGTGQGAYYGYTF | TGCGCCAGCGGGACGGGACAGGGGGCTTACTATGGCTACACCTTC
TRBJ1-2 | TRBV25-1 | NA | NA | CASSELPGDYGYTF | TGTGCCAGCAGTGAATTACCAGGGGACTATGGCTACACCTTC
TRBJ1-2 | TRBV14 | NA | NA | CASRGEGSGYTF | TGTGCCAGCCGGGGGGAGGGGAGCGGCTACACCTTC
TRBJ2-2 | TRBV5-1 | NA | NA | CASSLVPQGSNTGELFF | TGCGCCAGCAGCTTGGTCCCCCAGGGTTCGAACACCGGGGAGCTGTTTTTT
TRBJ1-2 | TRBV7-9 | NA | NA | CASSLAVFEDYGYTF | TGTGCCAGCAGCTTAGCTGTTTTCGAGGACTATGGCTACACCTTC
TRBJ1-2 | TRBV28 | NA | NA | CASSLSLDAGYTF | TGTGCCAGCAGTTTATCGTTGGACGCCGGCTACACCTTC
TRBJ2-5 | TRBV30 | NA | TRBD2 | CAWSQGGSRETQYF | TGTGCCTGGAGCCAGGGAGGGTCCCGAGAGACCCAGTACTTC
TRBJ1-5 | TRBV19 | NA | TRBD1 | CASSRYGTGGSVGGNQPQHF | TGTGCCAGTAGTCGATATGGGACAGGGGGCAGTGTAGGGGGCAATCAGCCCCAGCATTTT
TRBJ2-5 | TRBV2 | NA | TRBD2 | CAISRLALEETQYF | TGTGCCATTAGCAGACTAGCGTTGGAAGAGACCCAGTACTTC
TRBJ1-2 | TRBV27 | NA | NA | CASSLSLGRSSSF | TGTGCCAGCAGTTTATCGTTGGGGAGATCGTCCTCCTTC
TRBJ2-7 | TRBV6-6 | NA | TRBD1 | CASSSRGTGLHEQYF | TGTGCCAGCAGTAGCCGGGGGACAGGGCTCCACGAGCAGTACTTC
TRBJ1-2 | TRBV4-1 | NA | TRBD1 | CASSTQGQGFGDGYTF | TGCGCCAGCAGCACCCAGGGACAGGGGTTTGGAGATGGCTACACCTTC
TRBJ1-1 | TRBV2 | NA | NA | CASTPAGPNTEAFF | TGTGCCAGCACCCCCGCGGGCCCGAACACTGAAGCTTTCTTT
TRBJ2-5 | TRBV6-5 | NA | TRBD2 | CASSIGLAGAQYF | TGTGCCAGCTCAATCGGACTAGCGGGAGCCCAGTACTTC
TRBJ2-7 | TRBV5-4 | NA | TRBD2 | CASSLAGGPGEQYF | TGTGCCAGCAGCTTGGCGGGGGGTCCGGGCGAGCAGTACTTC
TRBJ1-2 | TRBV18 | once | TRBD1 | CASSPLRDRDFGYTF | TGTGCCAGCTCACCCCTCCGGGACAGGGATTTTGGCTACACCTTC
TRBJ2-6 | TRBV29-1 | NA | NA | CSVDSGGSGANVLTF | TGCAGCGTTGATTCCGGGGGCTCTGGGGCCAACGTCCTGACTTTC
TRBJ2-1 | TRBV5-1 | NA | TRBD1 | CASSLAPGTGGNNEQFF | TGCGCCAGCAGCTTGGCCCCCGGGACAGGGGGAAACAATGAGCAGTTCTTC
TRBJ1-2 | TRBV28 | NA | NA | CASSLGYSTPSYGYTF | TGTGCCAGCAGTTTAGGTTACTCCACACCCAGCTATGGCTACACCTTC
TRBJ1-2 | TRBV23-1 | NA | NA | CASSSWQGINYGYTF | TGCGCCAGCAGTAGTTGGCAGGGGATTAACTATGGCTACACCTTC
TRBJ1-6 | TRBV6-5 | NA | NA | CASSPGYLSPLHF | TGTGCCAGCAGTCCAGGGTATTTGTCACCCCTCCACTTT
TRBJ1-5 | TRBV2 | few | NA | CASRYRDGYNQPQHF | TGTGCCAGCCGTTACCGGGACGGCTACAATCAGCCCCAGCATTTT